A selection of T cell receptor beta chains follows, all from one sample in a study of OX40 agonist ivuxolimab in advanced cancers. TCRdb's table, derived via immunoSEQ multiplex PCR, lists solely in-frame clones and lacks some. Among over 55,000 clones listed, about three quarters were seen once. The sample was CD4+ or CD8+ T cells sorted from blood, taken in a trial of the OX40 agonist ivuxolimab. The receptor source for this set is an adult with an advanced solid tumor such as melanoma, head and neck, liver or kidney cancer. Both conserved end residues are part of each CDR3. A D gene is named only where the DNA matches it firmly. Size tells how often a clone was seen (once, few, many) or the class of an expanded clone, and some rows leave it out.

D	V	size	J	CDR3	DNA
.	TRBV20-1	.	TRBJ2-4	CSARRWDIQYF	TGCAGTGCTAGACGTTGGGACATTCAGTACTTC
.	TRBV14	few	TRBJ1-6	CASSQPGRSGYSPLHF	TGTGCCAGCAGCCAGCCGGGACGTTCTGGGTATTCACCCCTCCACTTT
TRBD2	TRBV11-2	.	TRBJ2-7	CASSGGLAGSYEQYF	TGTGCCAGCAGCGGGGGACTAGCGGGGTCCTACGAGCAGTACTTC
.	TRBV28	.	TRBJ1-2	CASLQNRNYGYTF	TGTGCCAGTCTCCAGAACCGTAACTATGGCTACACCTTC
.	TRBV7-9	few	TRBJ2-2	CASSFVQNTGELFF	TGTGCCAGCAGCTTTGTCCAGAACACCGGGGAGCTGTTTTTT
.	TRBV19	few	TRBJ1-6	CASSADRRNSPLHF	TGTGCCAGTAGTGCCGACAGGCGTAATTCACCCCTCCACTTT
.	TRBV6-5	.	TRBJ1-1	CASSLTSGGGRAFF	TGTGCCAGCAGTTTGACATCAGGCGGGGGTAGAGCTTTCTTT
.	TRBV7-8	.	TRBJ2-5	CASTLSGGGGETQYF	TGTGCCAGCACCCTAAGTGGGGGCGGGGGTGAGACCCAGTACTTC
.	TRBV7-2	.	TRBJ2-5	CASSLARGTQYF	TGTGCCAGCAGCTTAGCGCGGGGGACCCAGTACTTC
TRBD1	TRBV7-6	.	TRBJ1-1	CASSLAQGAKTEAFF	TGTGCCAGCAGCTTAGCTCAGGGGGCGAAGACTGAAGCTTTCTTT
.	TRBV19	.	TRBJ1-5	CASDVRGPKPQHF	TGTGCCAGTGACGTACGGGGGCCCAAGCCCCAGCATTTT
TRBD1	TRBV15	.	TRBJ1-4	CATSRDRGSEKLFF	TGTGCCACCAGCAGGGACAGGGGAAGTGAAAAACTGTTTTTT
TRBD1	TRBV19	.	TRBJ2-5	CASSPGQGETQYF	TGTGCCAGTAGTCCGGGACAGGGAGAGACCCAGTACTTC
.	TRBV30	.	TRBJ1-2	CACPPWGRPNYGYTF	TGTGCCTGTCCCCCCTGGGGCCGTCCTAACTATGGCTACACCTTC
.	TRBV19	.	TRBJ1-3	CASSLLAPSGNTIYF	TGTGCCAGTAGCTTACTTGCCCCCTCTGGAAACACCATATATTTT
.	TRBV7-6	.	TRBJ2-3	CASSLYGGAVSTDTQYF	TGTGCCAGCAGCTTATATGGCGGAGCGGTTAGCACAGATACGCAGTATTTT
TRBD2	TRBV5-1	.	TRBJ2-1	CASSLLAGANNEQFF	TGCGCCAGCAGCTTGTTAGCGGGGGCAAACAATGAGCAGTTCTTC
.	TRBV15	few	TRBJ1-5	CATSYQGTGQPQHF	TGTGCCACCAGCTATCAGGGGACTGGGCAGCCCCAGCATTTT
.	TRBV9	.	TRBJ1-2	CASSVDGSPSYGYTF	TGTGCCAGCAGCGTAGACGGGTCCCCTAGCTATGGCTACACCTTC
.	TRBV5-1	.	TRBJ2-2	CASSLGLNTGELFF	TGCGCCAGCAGCTTGGGGCTGAACACCGGGGAGCTGTTTTTT
.	TRBV6-5	.	TRBJ2-6	CASSSSSGANVLTF	TGTGCCAGCAGTTCGAGCTCTGGGGCCAACGTCCTGACTTTC
TRBD1	TRBV6-5	.	TRBJ1-5	CASSYGTGEQPQHF	TGTGCCAGCAGTTACGGGACAGGCGAACAGCCCCAGCATTTT
.	TRBV2	.	TRBJ2-7	CASRSDGSYEQYF	TGTGCCAGCAGATCCGACGGCTCCTACGAGCAGTACTTC
TRBD1	TRBV7-9	.	TRBJ1-2	CASSLMDRGVYGYTF	TGTGCCAGCAGCTTAATGGACAGGGGTGTTTATGGCTACACCTTC
.	TRBV7-3	.	TRBJ1-1	CASSLRQNTEAFF	TGTGCCAGCAGCTTAAGGCAGAACACTGAAGCTTTCTTT
.	TRBV15	.	TRBJ2-5	CATSRSGTGTQYF	TGTGCCACCAGCAGATCCGGCACCGGGACCCAGTACTTC
.	TRBV5-3	once	TRBJ1-3	CARSRTGGGNTIYF	TGTGCCAGAAGCCGGACGGGGGGTGGAAACACCATATATTTT
.	TRBV11-2	.	TRBJ2-7	CASSAWDNYEQYF	TGTGCCAGCAGCGCCTGGGACAATTACGAGCAGTACTTC
TRBD1	TRBV19	.	TRBJ2-1	CASSVQTGKNFNEQFF	TGTGCCAGTAGTGTTCAGACAGGGAAAAACTTCAATGAGCAGTTCTTC
.	TRBV7-3	.	TRBJ2-7	CASSPWASDSYEQYF	TGTGCCAGCAGCCCATGGGCTAGCGATTCCTACGAGCAGTACTTC
.	TRBV5-1	.	TRBJ2-7	CASSVDSLGEQYF	TGCGCCAGCAGCGTGGACAGTTTAGGCGAGCAGTACTTC
.	TRBV7-2	.	TRBJ1-2	CASSLSRRSGSYGYTF	TGTGCCAGCAGCTTAAGTCGTCGGAGTGGATCCTATGGCTACACCTTC
TRBD1	TRBV9	.	TRBJ1-6	CASRGGDSPLHF	TGTGCCAGCAGAGGGGGCGATTCACCCCTCCACTTT
.	TRBV15	few	TRBJ1-4	CATSRRGRLANEKLFF	TGTGCCACCAGCCGCAGGGGTCGACTAGCTAATGAAAAACTGTTTTTT
.	TRBV18	few	TRBJ1-1	CASSPATRGDTEAFF	TGTGCCAGCTCACCTGCGACCCGAGGGGACACTGAAGCTTTCTTT
.	TRBV9	.	TRBJ2-5	CASSVSGETQYF	TGTGCCAGCAGCGTTTCGGGGGAGACCCAGTACTTC
.	TRBV11-3	.	TRBJ2-7	CASSSMGGEQYF	TGTGCCAGCAGCTCAATGGGGGGCGAGCAGTACTTC
.	TRBV5-4	.	TRBJ2-3	CASSLNGRGGIPDTQYF	TGTGCCAGCAGCTTGAATGGGCGTGGAGGGATTCCAGATACGCAGTATTTT
TRBD1	TRBV6-5	.	TRBJ1-2	CASRPRDRVDGYTF	TGTGCCAGCAGACCCCGGGACAGGGTCGATGGCTACACCTTC
.	TRBV11-2	.	TRBJ2-7	CASSSQGYEQYF	TGTGCCAGCAGCTCACAGGGCTACGAGCAGTACTTC
.	TRBV11-2	once	TRBJ1-2	CASSLDLVEGYTF	TGTGCCAGCAGCTTAGATTTGGTGGAGGGCTACACCTTC